This T cell receptor (beta chain) was identified in a study of response to subunit inactivated influenza vaccine. TCRdb used MiXCR to reprocess the RT-PCR reads, holding one entry per CDR3 protein. This sample has hundreds of thousands of distinct CDR3 sequences, with about 14% found just once. This clonotype has more than one count but fewer than ten. Germline V gene data show CDR1 as SGDLS and CDR2 as YYNGEE. The V gene lost 4 bases and the J gene lost 0 bases, with 13 bases spanning the gap. This CDR3 spans 15 amino acids. The sample in question was PBMCs from blood, obtained roughly 15 days before vaccination. This clonotype was sampled from a man aged 45-65 years who received an inactivated influenza vaccine. J is TRBJ1-2 and V is TRBV9; D not resolved. The CDR3 DNA follows: TGTGCCAGCAGCCCTCAGACTGAAGCTAACTATGGCTACACCTTC. Its translation: CASSPQTEANYGYTF.